The 28 T cell receptor beta chains in this list originate from one sample, sequenced in a study of cytomegalovirus exposure and HLA in healthy donors (TCRdb year 2017). Preparation of the library involved the immunoSEQ multiplex PCR assay. The multiplex PCR relied on a mix of 60 forward primers for TCR Vbeta segments and 13 reverse primers for TCR Jbeta segments. TCRdb took over this immuneACCESS table, retaining in-frame rearrangements with V and J assigned. Such tables are incomplete; in checked studies, under half of the missing clones stem from an unresolved V gene, and the remainder is unexplained. The sample includes almost 200,000 clones, with roughly 85% observed a single time. The biggest ten clones account for 2.3% of the sample. The sequenced sample was PBMCs. Receptor source: a woman aged 45-65 years in good health and CMV-seronegative.

The chain is built from TRBV7-2 and TRBJ2-1; D may be TRBD2 (5 bases). V lost 1 base and J 4 bases, leaving 14 bases between the germline ends. Germline V gives CDR1 SGHTA, CDR2 FQGNSA. This CDR3 spans 16 amino acids. The CDR3 bases are TGTGCCAGCAGCTTAGGTCGGGGTTACCCTTACAATGAGCAGTTCTTC. It is translated as CASSLGRGYPYNEQFF.

The rearrangement joins TRBV18 to TRBJ2-1, with D hard to call. The CDR3 totals 16 residues. V was cut by 3 bases and J by 1 base, with 13 bases left in between. CDR1 and CDR2 from the germline V gene are KGHSH and LQKENI. The CDR3 protein is CASSPLDLGSYNEQFF. The CDR3 nucleotides read TGTGCCAGCTCACCCCTCGACTTGGGTTCCTACAATGAGCAGTTCTTC.

This chain joins TRBV7-8 and TRBJ2-7, with 7 bases fitting TRBD2. Germline CDR1 reads SGHVS; CDR2 reads FQNEAQ. The CDR3 is made up of 16 amino acids. V dropped 1 base and J dropped 5; count of bases not matched to a gene: 11. CDR3 in DNA: TGTGCCAGCAGCTTAGTCCGCGGGAGTGGGACTAACGAGCAGTACTTC. Amino acids: CASSLVRGSGTNEQYF.

This clone has just one count. V and J are TRBV5-1 and TRBJ2-3; D may be TRBD2 (6 bases). Germline CDR1 SGHRS, CDR2 YFSETQ. The V and J ends lost 5 bases and 1 base respectively, with 14 bases between them. This CDR3 has 15 residues. The CDR3 loop reads CASRKARGGTDTQYF. CDR3 DNA: TGCGCCAGCAGGAAAGCGCGCGGGGGCACAGATACGCAGTATTTT.

The chain has TRBV2 and TRBJ1-5, with D perhaps TRBD1 (6 bases). Trimming pared 7 bases from V and 2 bases from J, leaving 12 bases between. Germline loops: CDR1 SNHLY, CDR2 FYNNEI. The length of the CDR3 is 14 residues. DNA for the CDR3: TGTGCCAGCACTGAGGGGGGGCGCAATCAGCCCCAGCATTTT. It specifies CASTEGGRNQPQHF. Drawing the rest from reference TRBV2 and TRBJ1-5, the complete variable domain is EPEVTQTPSHQVTQMGQEVILRCVPISNHLYFYWYRQILGQKVEFLVSFYNNEISEKSEIFDDQFSVERPDGSNFTLKIRSTKLEDSAMYFCASTEGGRNQPQHFGDGTRLSIL.

This rearrangement joins TRBV18 to TRBJ2-1; possibly TRBD2 for D (7 bases). Germline V gene lookup returns CDR1 KGHSH and CDR2 LQKENI. V gave up 5 bases and J gave up 7 bases, with 15 bases separating them. CDR3 length: 14 residues. The CDR3 region has the DNA TGTGCCAGCTCAGGGGGGGCGAGTAATAATGAGCAGTTCTTC. Amino acids: CASSGGASNNEQFF.

The V gene is TRBV19, the J gene TRBJ1-2, with 9 positions matching TRBD1. V was clipped by 8 bases and J by 6 bases; unmatched bases: 7. This CDR3 is built from 13 residues. Germline V gene data show CDR1 as LNHDA and CDR2 as SQIVND (reference sequence). CDR3 loop: CASQMDRGDGYTF. The DNA of the CDR3 is TGTGCCAGTCAGATGGACAGGGGAGATGGCTACACCTTC. The full variable domain, in which reference TRBV19 and TRBJ1-2 provide the parts outside the CDR3, is DGGITQSPKYLFRKEGQNVTLSCEQNLNHDAMYWYRQDPGQGLRLIYYSQIVNDFQKGDIAEGYSVSREKKESFPLTVTSAQKNPTAFYLCASQMDRGDGYTFGSGTRLTVV.

The V and J genes are TRBV7-9 and TRBJ2-3, with 9 bases lining up with TRBD2. J was trimmed by 7 bases and V by 5 bases; bases with no gene match: 7. Germline CDR1 and CDR2: SEHNR and FQNEAQ (reference sequence). The CDR3 consists of 14 residues. This CDR3 is CASSLSGSGNTQYF. The CDR3 bases are TGTGCCAGCAGCCTTAGCGGGAGTGGGAATACGCAGTATTTT.

This chain uses TRBV29-1 with TRBJ2-7, with 8 bases aligning to TRBD1. The length of the CDR3 is 12 residues. Germline-derived CDR1 and CDR2 are SQVTM and ANQGSEA. J lost 3 bases, V lost 6 bases, and 4 bases had no gene match. CDR3 amino acids: CSVVGQGYEQYF. CDR3 nucleotide sequence: TGCAGCGTCGTCGGACAGGGCTACGAGCAGTACTTC.

This chain links TRBV19 with TRBJ1-4; D is uncertain. Trimming removed 1 base at V and 7 bases at J, with 16 bases between. CDR1 is LNHDA, CDR2 SQIVND, per germline (reference sequence). CDR3 length: 16 residues. CDR3 DNA sequence: TGTGCCAGTAGTATAGGCCGGGATGGGTTTGGTGAAAAACTGTTTTTT. It codes for CASSIGRDGFGEKLFF.

The chain has TRBV2 and TRBJ1-2; a possible D gene is TRBD1 (6 bases). This CDR3 is built from 14 residues. Trimming pared 2 bases from V and 7 bases from J, leaving 14 bases between. Germline CDR1 is SNHLY and CDR2 is FYNNEI. CDR3 sequence reads: CASSESRGLLGYTF. CDR3 nucleotide sequence: TGTGCCAGCAGTGAATCCAGGGGCTTGCTTGGCTACACCTTC.

The chain employs TRBV4-1 and TRBJ2-1; the match to TRBD2 covers 10 bases. The CDR3 totals 16 residues. Germline CDR1 is MGHRA and CDR2 is YSYEKL. Trimming removed 4 bases from V and 8 bases from J; junction bases left unmatched: 11. CDR3 DNA: TGCGCCAGCAGCCCGGGGCCAGCGGGAGGGCCCTATGAGCAGTTCTTC. It codes for CASSPGPAGGPYEQFF.

The chain couples TRBV28 to TRBJ1-5, with TRBD1 matching over 8 bases. The CDR3 consists of 13 residues. V trimming: 6 bases; J trimming: 7 bases; junction bases outside the gene matches: 5. Germline CDR1 is MDHEN and CDR2 is SYDVKM. Here the CDR3 reads CASRGQEGQPQHF. CDR3 DNA sequence: TGTGCCAGCAGGGGACAGGAGGGGCAGCCCCAGCATTTT.

The chain recombines TRBV28 with TRBJ2-1; 10 bases match TRBD2. Germline trimming cut 7 bases from V and 4 bases from J; bases unmatched to any gene: 4. Germline V gives CDR1 MDHEN, CDR2 SYDVKM. CDR3 length: 14 residues. The DNA for the CDR3 is TGTGCCAGCATCCCAGCGGGAGGGTACAATGAGCAGTTCTTC. It yields the protein CASIPAGGYNEQFF.

The chain joins TRBV19 to TRBJ1-1; 7 bases are a match to TRBD1. The junction had 15 bases not matched to a gene; V was cut back by 4 bases and J by 1 base. This CDR3 is built from 18 residues. Germline V CDR1 and CDR2: LNHDA, SQIVND (reference sequence). The DNA of the CDR3 is TGTGCCAGTAGTACCCTAAGCCAGAGGACAGGCCCGAACACTGAAGCTTTCTTT. This gives the protein CASSTLSQRTGPNTEAFF.

The chain carries TRBV7-2 and TRBJ1-1; 11 bases match TRBD1. The CDR3 runs to 14 residues. After removal of 7 bases from V and 5 bases from J, the junction contained 6 bases not matched to a gene. CDR1 and CDR2 (germline): SGHTA, FQGNSA. This chain's CDR3 is CASTPGQGGTEAFF. The CDR3 DNA reads TGTGCCAGCACGCCGGGACAGGGGGGTACTGAAGCTTTCTTT. The full variable domain, its missing parts supplied by reference TRBV7-2 and TRBJ1-1, is GAGVSQSPSNKVTEKGKDVELRCDPISGHTALYWYRQSLGQGLEFLIYFQGNSAPDKSGLPSDRFSAERTGGSVSTLTIQRTQQEDSAVYLCASTPGQGGTEAFFGQGTRLTVV.

V gene TRBV5-4 combines with J gene TRBJ2-7, with 13 positions matching TRBD2. With V trimmed by 5 bases and J by 2 bases, 16 bases remained unmatched. This CDR3 is 19 amino acids long. The germline CDR1 and CDR2 sequences are SGHNT and YYREEE (reference sequence). The CDR3: CASSQLGTSGTKVPYEQYF. In nucleotides, the CDR3 is TGTGCCAGCAGTCAGCTCGGGACTAGCGGGACGAAAGTACCCTACGAGCAGTACTTC.

The chain joins TRBV4-2 to TRBJ2-1, with 10 bases fitting TRBD2. CDR3 size: 15 residues. CDR1 and CDR2 (germline): LGHNA, YNFKEQ. V lost 2 bases and J lost 3; bases outside the gene matches: 1. CDR3 bases: TGTGCCAGCAGCCAATCTAGCGGGAGCTACAATGAGCAGTTCTTC. The encoded protein is CASSQSSGSYNEQFF.

This sequence joins TRBV27 and TRBJ1-2; possible D gene TRBD1, 6 bases. The CDR3 has 14 residues. Germline V lookup: CDR1 MNHEY, CDR2 SMNVEV (reference sequence). V was pared by 3 bases and J by 4 bases, with 12 bases between. The CDR3 DNA reads TGTGCCAGCAGTTTCTCACAGGGTTTCTATGGCTACACCTTC. It codes for CASSFSQGFYGYTF.

This clone came up a few times. The chain links TRBV5-1 to TRBJ2-1, with 9 nucleotides matching TRBD2. CDR3 length equals 16 residues. Germline CDR1 SGHRS, CDR2 YFSETQ. V trimming: 4 bases; J trimming: 6 bases; junction bases outside the gene matches: 11. CDR3 protein: CASSVNPGLAGNEQFF. As DNA, the CDR3 is TGCGCCAGCAGCGTGAACCCGGGACTAGCTGGCAATGAGCAGTTCTTC.

The chain employs TRBV19 and TRBJ1-5; TRBD1 agrees at 7 bases. CDR3 length equals 17 residues. Looked up from germline, CDR1 is LNHDA and CDR2 is SQIVND (reference sequence). J gave up 1 base and V 3 bases, and 9 bases lay outside the gene matches. The DNA of the CDR3 is TGTGCCAGTAGTATCTACCGACAGGGTATGAGCAATCAGCCCCAGCATTTT. Translating it yields CASSIYRQGMSNQPQHF.

The J gene is TRBJ1-1, the V gene TRBV15; 11 positions agree with TRBD1. V lost 5 bases and J lost 5; bases outside the gene matches: 4. The CDR3 length is 14 residues. The germline V gene has CDR1 LNHNV and CDR2 YYDKDF (reference sequence). CDR3 nucleotides: TGTGCCACCAGCGGACAGGGGGCGAGGACTGAAGCTTTCTTT. It encodes CATSGQGARTEAFF.

The chain has TRBV28 and TRBJ2-2; the D is unclear. Germline CDR1 is MDHEN and CDR2 is SYDVKM. Trimming stripped 6 bases from V and 1 base from J, with 6 bases between. This CDR3 spans 13 amino acids. The CDR3 DNA reads as TGTGCCAGCAGCGAACAGAACACCGGGGAGCTGTTTTTT. Its translation is CASSEQNTGELFF.

The genes are TRBV9 and TRBJ2-1; D is perhaps TRBD2 (6 bases). V was clipped by 1 base and J by 8 bases, with 10 bases between them. The CDR3 is 13 amino acids. Germline CDR1 SGDLS, CDR2 YYNGEE. The CDR3 region is CASSVTGDYEQFF. In nucleotides, the CDR3 is TGTGCCAGCAGCGTAACGGGAGATTATGAGCAGTTCTTC.

This chain connects TRBV4-2 to TRBJ2-3; TRBD1 matches 9 bases. This CDR3 has 16 residues. Germline loops: CDR1 LGHNA, CDR2 YNFKEQ. V dropped 3 bases and J dropped 1; count of bases not matched to a gene: 5. CDR3 protein: CASSHRQGDGTDTQYF. CDR3 DNA: TGTGCCAGCAGCCATCGACAGGGGGACGGCACAGATACGCAGTATTTT.

To note about this clone: The sample holds other DNA sequences that translate to the same CDR3. The rearrangement links TRBV20-1 to TRBJ1-1; D is unclear. This CDR3 comprises 11 residues. CDR1 is DFQATT and CDR2 is SNEGSKA in the germline V gene (reference sequence). Trimming took 0 bases from V and 8 from J, leaving 7 bases between them. The CDR3 sequence: CSARDRGEAFF. The CDR3 DNA sequence: TGCAGTGCTAGAGACAGAGGAGAAGCTTTCTTT.

This clone showed up just once. This rearrangement joins TRBV19 to TRBJ2-5, with 14 bases matching TRBD2. There are 17 residues in the CDR3. Germline V gene lookup returns CDR1 LNHDA and CDR2 SQIVND (reference sequence). The V gene end was trimmed by 9 bases and the J gene end by 4 bases; junction bases not matched to a gene: 13. The CDR3 region is CASSPGTSGRRRETQYF. CDR3 in DNA: TGTGCCAGCTCCCCCGGGACTAGCGGGAGAAGGCGAGAGACCCAGTACTTC.

The V and J genes are TRBV28 and TRBJ2-7; TRBD2 agrees at 7 bases. The V and J ends lost 4 bases and 1 base, in that order; junction bases with no gene match: 7. CDR3 length: 15 amino acids. Germline CDR1 and CDR2: MDHEN and SYDVKM. This CDR3 is CASSSSSGNSYEQYF. CDR3 in DNA: TGTGCCAGCAGTTCCTCTAGCGGCAATTCCTACGAGCAGTACTTC.